This T cell receptor beta chain stems from a study of shared clonotypes between healthy human individuals. Notes on this clone: Its target is not known.

Study-wide results and limits: When compared with the clonotypes that were shared by all four sorted-subset donors, the non-shared clonotypes turned out to have lower generation probabilities. Blood alone was sampled, and tissue repertoires likely differ.

This CDR3 region has 15 residues. Per the germline V gene, CDR1 is MNHEY and CDR2 is SMNVEV (reference sequence). J gave up 5 bases and V 5 bases, and 10 bases lay outside the gene matches. Naive CD8 isolation took CD45RO-negative cells positively selected for CCR7 and excluded terminally differentiated effector memory CD45RA+ cells. The donor cohort consisted entirely of Caucasian adults residing in Nashville, Tennessee. The assay was immunoSEQ multiplex PCR, and TCRdb's table has in-frame clones only and misses some. This sample has 650,000 to 800,000 clones, with 90% to 95% found just once. The source material was naive CD8+ T cells sorted from blood. The receptor was derived from a man aged 30-40 years in good health. The V gene is TRBV27, the J gene TRBJ2-7, with 9 bases fitting TRBD1. The CDR3 sequence is CASSTLSGQGHEQYF. CDR3 nucleotides: TGTGCCAGCAGTACCCTCTCGGGACAGGGACACGAGCAGTACTTC.